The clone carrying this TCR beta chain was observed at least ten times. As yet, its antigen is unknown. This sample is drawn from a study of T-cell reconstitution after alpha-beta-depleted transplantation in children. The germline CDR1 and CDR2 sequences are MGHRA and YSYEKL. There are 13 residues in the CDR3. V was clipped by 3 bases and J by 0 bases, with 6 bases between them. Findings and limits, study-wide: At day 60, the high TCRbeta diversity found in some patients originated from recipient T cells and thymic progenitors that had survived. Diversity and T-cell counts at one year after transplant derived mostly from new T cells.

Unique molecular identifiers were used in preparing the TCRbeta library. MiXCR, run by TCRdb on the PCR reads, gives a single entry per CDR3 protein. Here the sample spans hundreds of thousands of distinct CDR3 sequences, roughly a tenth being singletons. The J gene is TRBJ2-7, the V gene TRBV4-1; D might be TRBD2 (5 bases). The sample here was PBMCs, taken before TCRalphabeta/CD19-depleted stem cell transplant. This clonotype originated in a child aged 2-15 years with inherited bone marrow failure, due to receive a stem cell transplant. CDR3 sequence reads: CASSHGGSYEQYF. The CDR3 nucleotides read TGCGCCAGCAGCCACGGAGGCTCCTACGAGCAGTACTTC.